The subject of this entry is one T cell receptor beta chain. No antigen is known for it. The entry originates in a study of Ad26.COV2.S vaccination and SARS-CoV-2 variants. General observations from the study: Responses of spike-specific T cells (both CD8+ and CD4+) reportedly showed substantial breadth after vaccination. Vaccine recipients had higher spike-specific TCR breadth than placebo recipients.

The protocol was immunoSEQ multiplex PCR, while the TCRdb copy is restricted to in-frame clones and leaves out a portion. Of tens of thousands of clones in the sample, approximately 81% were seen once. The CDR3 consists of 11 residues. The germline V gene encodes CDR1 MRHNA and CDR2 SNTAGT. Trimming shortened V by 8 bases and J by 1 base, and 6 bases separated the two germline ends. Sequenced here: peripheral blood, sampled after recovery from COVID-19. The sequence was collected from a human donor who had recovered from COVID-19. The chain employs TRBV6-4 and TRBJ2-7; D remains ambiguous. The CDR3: CASSRSYEQYF. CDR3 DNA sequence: TGTGCCAGCTCACGATCCTACGAGCAGTACTTC.